This entry lists 27 T cell receptor beta chains sequenced from one sample in a study of blood T cell repertoires in COVID-19. Profiling relied on immunoSEQ multiplex PCR, and the TCRdb table lists in-frame clones only, not all of them. Of some 42,000 clones detected, roughly 89% appear once; the ten largest clones hold approximately 2.8%. Sequenced sample: peripheral blood. The receptors originated from a man between 45 and 60 years old with active COVID-19.

The chain carries TRBV18 and TRBJ2-2; D is unclear. The germline gives CDR1 KGHSH, CDR2 LQKENI. CDR3 size: 13 residues. Trimming left V 3 bases short and J 3 bases short, with 5 bases between. CDR3 nucleotide sequence: TGTGCCAGCTCACCCTCGGACACCGGGGAGCTGTTTTTT. The encoded protein is CASSPSDTGELFF.

V and J are TRBV19 and TRBJ2-1, with D hard to call. The germline V gene has CDR1 LNHDA and CDR2 SQIVND (reference sequence). Trimming took off 3 bases at V and 2 bases at J, with 23 bases between the two ends. The CDR3 consists of 19 residues. The CDR3 nucleotides are TGTGCCAGTAGTATTTTAAATAGAGTAAAAGCTGATCCCTACAATGAGCAGTTCTTC. Encoded protein: CASSILNRVKADPYNEQFF.

The chain links TRBV27 to TRBJ1-5, with 8 bases fitting TRBD1. This CDR3 is 19 amino acids long. Germline CDR1 MNHEY, CDR2 SMNVEV (reference sequence). The V segment lost 5 bases and the J segment 1 base; nucleotides outside the gene matches: 16. The CDR3 DNA follows: TGTGCCAGCAGTCGAAAACCACCAGGGGGCCAGAGCAGCAATCAGCCCCAGCATTTT. It translates to CASSRKPPGGQSSNQPQHF.

This chain connects TRBV2 to TRBJ2-3, with 10 bases that match TRBD2. The V and J ends lost 6 bases and 6 bases, in that order; junction bases with no gene match: 6. The length of the CDR3 is 14 residues. CDR1 and CDR2 (germline): SNHLY, FYNNEI. CDR3 in DNA: TGTGCCAGCAGCGCTAGCGGGGGAACGGATACGCAGTATTTT. Amino acid sequence: CASSASGGTDTQYF.

The chain combines TRBV5-4 with TRBJ1-1; D gene uncertain. This CDR3 is built from 14 residues. Germline CDR1 SGHNT, CDR2 YYREEE (reference sequence). Trimming left V 0 bases short and J 2 bases short, with 8 bases between. The CDR3 DNA reads TGTGCCAGCAGCTTGGTGCGGGGAAACACTGAAGCTTTCTTT. Translating gives CASSLVRGNTEAFF.

CDR3: CASTRTGGNTEAFF. CDR3 DNA sequence: TGTGCCAGTACCAGGACAGGGGGCAACACTGAAGCTTTCTTT. The chain is built from TRBV19 and TRBJ1-1; 11 bases fit TRBD1. This CDR3 comprises 14 residues. Germline V gives CDR1 LNHDA, CDR2 SQIVND (reference sequence). V was clipped by 7 bases and J by 2 bases; unmatched bases: 3.

The chain recombines TRBV20-1 with TRBJ2-1; no reliable D call. With 5 bases removed from V and 9 bases from J, the gap between germline ends came to 11 bases. From germline, CDR1 is DFQATT and CDR2 SNEGSKA (reference sequence). The CDR3 length is 11 residues. Here the CDR3 reads CSAPHEVEQFF. CDR3 nucleotides: TGCAGTGCTCCGCATGAGGTTGAGCAGTTCTTC.

This clone was counted once. The chain is built from TRBV5-5 and TRBJ2-5; no clear D gene. Trimming removed 1 base from V and 1 base from J, with 11 bases in between. Germline assignment: CDR1 SGHKS and CDR2 YYEKEE (reference sequence). This CDR3 contains 15 residues. The CDR3 DNA reads TGTGCCAGCAGCTTGTCTCCCAGGCCCCAAGAGACCCAGTACTTC. Translated, it gives CASSLSPRPQETQYF.

This sequence joins TRBV14 and TRBJ2-3, with D possibly TRBD1 on 6 matching bases. There are 11 residues in the CDR3. Germline assignment: CDR1 SGHDN and CDR2 FVKESK. V lost 8 bases and J lost 9, with 12 bases in between. The CDR3 region is CASGPQGTQYF. The CDR3 DNA reads TGTGCCAGCGGCCCTCAGGGGACGCAGTATTTT. Full variable domain (missing parts from reference TRBV14 and TRBJ2-3): EAGVTQFPSHSVIEKGQTVTLRCDPISGHDNLYWYRRVMGKEIKFLLHFVKESKQDESGMPNNRFLAERTGGTYSTLKVQPAELEDSGVYFCASGPQGTQYFGPGTRLTVL.

This chain links TRBV5-1 with TRBJ2-1; 10 nucleotides match TRBD2. Trimming took 7 bases from V and 5 from J; bases not matched to a gene: 9. The CDR3 spans 15 residues. The V gene's germline CDR1 is SGHRS and CDR2 YFSETQ. The CDR3 is CASGRSGGRNNEQFF. The DNA for the CDR3 is TGCGCCAGCGGGCGTAGCGGGGGGCGGAACAATGAGCAGTTCTTC. The full variable domain, in which reference TRBV5-1 and TRBJ2-1 provide the parts outside the CDR3, is KAGVTQTPRYLIKTRGQQVTLSCSPISGHRSVSWYQQTPGQGLQFLFEYFSETQRNKGNFPGRFSGRQFSNSRSEMNVSTLELGDSALYLCASGRSGGRNNEQFFGPGTRLTVL.

V and J are TRBV6-4 and TRBJ2-3, with 9 bases identical to TRBD2. The V gene's germline CDR1 is MRHNA and CDR2 SNTAGT. Unmatched junction bases numbered 6, after V lost 2 bases and J lost 6 bases. This CDR3 region has 15 residues. In nucleotides, the CDR3 is TGTGCCAGCAGTGACGTGGCGGGGGGGCAGGATACGCAGTATTTT. Amino acids: CASSDVAGGQDTQYF.

This chain joins TRBV3-1 (or the pseudogene TRBV3-2) and TRBJ2-7, with a possible D match to TRBD1 (6 bases). Germline V gene sequence: CDR1 LGHDT, CDR2 YNNKEL (reference sequence). The CDR3 loop spans 13 amino acids. Deletions cut 4 bases from V and 4 bases from J, with 11 bases between. CDR3 region: CASSPRGKYEQYF. The CDR3 region has the DNA TGTGCCAGCAGCCCAAGGGGGAAGTACGAGCAGTACTTC.

This chain connects TRBV5-4 to TRBJ2-1; the D gene is possibly TRBD2 (6 bases). This CDR3 has 16 amino acids. The V end lost 2 bases, the J end lost 3 bases, and 15 bases lay between the germline ends. Germline assignment: CDR1 SGHNT and CDR2 YYREEE (reference sequence). The CDR3 DNA follows: TGTGCCAGCAGCTTAAGGAGCGGGCGAAACTACAATGAGCAGTTCTTC. This sequence encodes CASSLRSGRNYNEQFF.

As to this clone: One end of the junction fails to match germline, which may point to a read error. The V and J genes are TRBV5-1 and TRBJ1-1; 8 bases are a match to TRBD1. This CDR3 has 15 residues. Per the germline V gene, CDR1 is SGHRS and CDR2 is YFSETQ. CDR3 residues: CASSWDRSSNAEAFF. The CDR3 DNA follows: TGCGCCAGCAGTTGGGACAGGAGCTCGAACGCTGAAGCTTTCTTT. The whole variable domain, remainder taken from reference TRBV5-1 and TRBJ1-1, is KAGVTQTPRYLIKTRGQQVTLSCSPISGHRSVSWYQQTPGQGLQFLFEYFSETQRNKGNFPGRFSGRQFSNSRSEMNVSTLELGDSALYLCASSWDRSSNAEAFFGQGTRLTVV.

The CDR3 region is CASSLVGDWADTQYF. CDR3 DNA: TGTGCCAGCAGCTTAGTAGGGGATTGGGCAGATACGCAGTATTTT. The chain links TRBV7-2 to TRBJ2-3, with D possibly being TRBD1 (5 bases). The V gene's germline CDR1 is SGHTA and CDR2 FQGNSA. V lost 1 base and J lost 4, with 12 bases in between. The CDR3 loop spans 15 amino acids.

CDR3 in DNA: TGTGCCAGCAGCGATATCGGAGCGAACACCGGGGAGCTGTTTTTT. Its translation: CASSDIGANTGELFF. The chain employs TRBV5-6 and TRBJ2-2; no reliable D call. V lost 4 bases and J lost 0, with 10 bases in between. The CDR3 contains 15 residues. In germline, CDR1 is SGHDT, CDR2 YYEEEE.

The chain couples TRBV6-2 or TRBV6-3 to TRBJ2-7; 10 bases match TRBD1. J lost 4 bases, V lost 0 bases, and 6 bases had no gene match. Germline V gene lookup returns CDR1 MNHEY and CDR2 SVGEGT. This CDR3 has 16 amino acids. The CDR3 DNA follows: TGTGCCAGCAGTTACTCTGGGACAGGGGCTGTGTACGAGCAGTACTTC. This translates into CASSYSGTGAVYEQYF.

The rearrangement uses TRBV7-8 and TRBJ2-7; TRBD1 matches at 7 bases. CDR3 size: 17 residues. The V gene's germline CDR1 is SGHVS and CDR2 FQNEAQ. V gave up 1 base and J gave up 1 base; unmatched junction bases: 10. The CDR3 nucleotides are TGTGCCAGCAGCTTAGACAGGGGCCTGCTTAAATCCTACGAGCAGTACTTC. Translation gives CASSLDRGLLKSYEQYF.

The V and J genes are TRBV27 and TRBJ1-5; D unresolved. The CDR3 length is 12 residues. Trimming removed 7 bases at V and 6 bases at J, with 10 bases between. CDR1 MNHEY and CDR2 SMNVEV come from the germline V gene (reference sequence). DNA of the CDR3: TGTGCCAGCAAATCCGGGGTTCAGCCCCAGCATTTT. This encodes CASKSGVQPQHF.

The chain is built from TRBV5-1 and TRBJ1-3; no clear D gene. The V and J ends lost 2 bases and 0 bases respectively, with 6 bases between them. CDR1 SGHRS and CDR2 YFSETQ come from the germline V gene. The length of the CDR3 is 14 residues. CDR3 nucleotide sequence: TGCGCCAGCAGCTTCGAGAGCTCTGGAAACACCATATATTTT. Protein product: CASSFESSGNTIYF.

The chain couples TRBV19 to TRBJ2-2, with TRBD1 as a possible D gene (6 bases). Per the germline V gene, CDR1 is LNHDA and CDR2 is SQIVND (reference sequence). CDR3 length equals 18 residues. The V and J ends lost 4 bases and 0 bases respectively, with 18 bases between them. This CDR3 is CASSTPGTYLANTGELFF. Written as DNA, the CDR3 is TGTGCCAGTAGTACCCCCGGGACATATCTCGCGAACACCGGGGAGCTGTTTTTT.

The chain carries TRBV10-1 and TRBJ2-1, with D perhaps matching TRBD2 (5 bases). V lost 0 bases and J lost 5, with 14 bases in between. Germline lookup yields CDR1 WNHNN and CDR2 SYGVQD (reference sequence). This CDR3 contains 16 residues. DNA for the CDR3: TGCGCCAGCAGTGAGTCGACCCGGGGATGGGACAATGAGCAGTTCTTC. It encodes CASSESTRGWDNEQFF.

The gene calls are TRBV5-6 and TRBJ2-2; 8 bases map to TRBD2. The germline gives CDR1 SGHDT, CDR2 YYEEEE. This CDR3 has 15 residues. V gave up 4 bases and J gave up 5 bases; unmatched junction bases: 7. CDR3 in amino acids: CASSRHSGVTGELFF. The CDR3 DNA reads as TGTGCCAGCAGCCGTCATAGCGGGGTTACCGGGGAGCTGTTTTTT.

The chain joins TRBV4-3 to TRBJ2-1, with D uncertain. The germline V gene encodes CDR1 LGHNA and CDR2 YSLEER. The CDR3 is 14 residues long. Trimming shortened V by 2 bases and J by 10 bases, and 15 bases separated the two germline ends. The CDR3 sequence is CASSQTPLSHEQFF. DNA of the CDR3: TGCGCCAGCAGCCAAACCCCCCTATCCCACGAGCAGTTCTTC.

This clone was recorded only once. The chain uses TRBV27 and TRBJ1-6; TRBD1 aligns across 9 bases. J gave up 5 bases and V 6 bases, and 2 bases lay outside the gene matches. In germline, CDR1 is MNHEY, CDR2 SMNVEV (reference sequence). The CDR3 sequence is 14 residues long. The chain's CDR3 is CASRRTGDNSPLHF. In DNA form, the CDR3 reads TGTGCCAGCAGGAGGACAGGGGATAATTCACCCCTCCACTTT.

The genes are TRBV7-2 and TRBJ2-5; no reliable D call. Germline V gene sequence: CDR1 SGHTA, CDR2 FQGNSA. Trimming removed 3 bases at V and 4 bases at J, with 15 bases between. The CDR3 has 15 amino acids. This CDR3 is CASSFLGLVIETQYF. Written as DNA, the CDR3 is TGTGCCAGCAGCTTTTTGGGCTTAGTAATAGAGACCCAGTACTTC.

V and J are TRBV5-5 and TRBJ2-3, with D possibly being TRBD1 (7 bases). Trimming pared 0 bases from V and 3 bases from J, leaving 11 bases between. The length of the CDR3 is 15 residues. CDR1 is SGHKS and CDR2 is YYEKEE in the germline V gene (reference sequence). The CDR3 here is CASSLGPGGTDTQYF. The CDR3 DNA sequence: TGTGCCAGCAGCTTGGGTCCAGGGGGGACAGATACGCAGTATTTT. Full variable domain (outside the CDR3, taken from reference TRBV5-5 and TRBJ2-3): DAGVTQSPTHLIKTRGQQVTLRCSPISGHKSVSWYQQVLGQGPQFIFQYYEKEERGRGNFPDRFSARQFPNYSSELNVNALLLGDSALYLCASSLGPGGTDTQYFGPGTRLTVL.